A selection of T cell receptor beta chains follows, all from one sample in a study of blood T cell repertoires in COVID-19. TCRdb keeps only in-frame clones here, not all; method: immunoSEQ multiplex PCR. The sample includes some 430,000 clones, 80% to 95% of them seen just once. Sequencing used PBMCs or T cells enriched from blood (not recorded which). These receptors were taken from a man aged 18 to 30 who had recovered from COVID-19. Each CDR3 is given with its conserved first and last residue.

J gene	V gene	CDR3 length	CDR3 protein
TRBJ1-4	TRBV5-1	15	CASSGGTAANEKLFF
TRBJ2-6	TRBV19	14	CASSMGAGANVLTF
TRBJ2-1	TRBV5-4	16	CASSSGLAGVYNEQFF
TRBJ2-7	TRBV9	15	CASSVAGGSSYEQYF
TRBJ1-3	TRBV13	19	CASSPRTGGEIYSGNTIYF
TRBJ2-3	TRBV6-2/TRBV6-3	18	CASSYPTLAGVYTDTQYF
TRBJ1-6	TRBV18	15	CASSLGPGVESPLHF
TRBJ2-1	TRBV10-1	18	CASSARTSALSSYNEQFF
TRBJ1-2	TRBV18	12	CASSQTANGYTF
TRBJ2-3	TRBV10-1	15	CASSESRHRTDTQYF
TRBJ1-6	TRBV7-8	16	CASSFRRDRGISPLHF
TRBJ1-1	TRBV27	13	CASSWVRQSEAFF
TRBJ1-5	TRBV7-2	17	CASSLVSVAYSNQPQHF
TRBJ1-2	TRBV5-4	15	CASSPPGSRIYGYTF
TRBJ2-7	TRBV28	13	CASSPRAPYEQYF
TRBJ1-5	TRBV28	16	CASSQAQGRQGQPQHF
TRBJ2-7	TRBV3-1/TRBV3-2	15	CASSQVTSFPYEQYF
TRBJ1-6	TRBV27	16	CASSSIIGGPDSPLHF
TRBJ2-1	TRBV30	14	CAWSGRGRPNEQFF
TRBJ2-1	TRBV5-1	12	CASSLGLLEQFF
TRBJ1-1	TRBV18	13	CASSPTKNTEAFF